This T cell receptor beta chain was identified in a study of cytotoxic CD8 clonotypes in ibrutinib-treated CLL. Across the whole study: Recorded responses included about 25 partial and 2 complete; following median roughly 70 months, approximately 14 stayed remitted and about 12 progressed.

Clones were sequenced by immunoSEQ multiplex PCR, and TCRdb holds only the in-frame ones, with some missing. The sample has 250,000 to 350,000 clones, approximately 76% seen once. Trimming took off 6 bases at V and 3 bases at J, with 14 bases between the two ends. Germline V lookup: CDR1 MDHEN, CDR2 SYDVKM. This CDR3 spans 14 amino acids. The TCR sequence derives from a human donor with chronic lymphocytic leukemia. This chain joins TRBV28 and TRBJ1-1, with TRBD1 as a possible D gene (5 bases). The sample was PBMCs, taken at disease progression, from a patient treated with ibrutinib. The CDR3 DNA follows: TGTGCCAGCAGACTCGCGGGGGTGTACACTGAAGCTTTCTTT. Encoded protein: CASRLAGVYTEAFF.